The 30 T cell receptor beta chains given below trace back to one sample, sequenced in a study of circulating CD8 cells and anti-PD-1 response in melanoma. The QIAseq Immune Repertoire TCR panel built the libraries from 15 ng of total RNA. TCRdb independently ran MiXCR on the reads; one entry per CDR3 protein. The profile covers approximately 300 distinct CDR3 sequences, with approximately 8.8% appearing a single time and 55% to 65% taken by the ten largest. Sorting of live CD3+CD8+TCRalphabeta+ cells by PD-1 and/or TIGIT gave four subsets. The sample was CD8+ T cells from PBMCs, taken at baseline or after one month of anti-PD-1 therapy (not recorded which). These TCRs come from a human donor with melanoma.

This clonotype counts as medium-sized. The chain links TRBV10-3 to TRBJ2-7; the match to TRBD2 covers 8 bases. Germline values: CDR1 ENHRY, CDR2 SYGVKD. The CDR3 length is 16 residues. The junction had 7 bases not matched to a gene; V was cut back by 0 bases and J by 3 bases. The CDR3 nucleotides are TGTGCCATCAGTGAGTCGAAAGAGCGGGAGTTCTACGAGCAGTACTTC. Translating it yields CAISESKEREFYEQYF.

Judged by abundance, this clonotype is medium-sized (0.01 to 0.1%). CDR3 DNA: TGTGCCAGCAGTTTTTTTGTAGCGGGGGGAGAGAATGAGCAGTTCTTC. Translating gives CASSFFVAGGENEQFF. This chain uses TRBV28 with TRBJ2-1, with 10 bases lining up with TRBD2. Germline CDR1 is MDHEN and CDR2 is SYDVKM. The V gene end was trimmed by 3 bases and the J gene end by 7 bases; junction bases not matched to a gene: 9. CDR3 length equals 16 residues.

This clonotype counts as medium-sized. The rearrangement links TRBV14 to TRBJ1-3; D unresolved. The V end lost 0 bases, the J end lost 0 bases, and 12 bases lay between the germline ends. Germline-derived CDR1 and CDR2 are SGHDN and FVKESK. The CDR3 is 17 residues long. CDR3 region: CASSQDLTGSSGNTIYF. CDR3 bases: TGTGCCAGCAGCCAAGACCTCACGGGATCCTCTGGAAACACCATATATTTT.

This clonotype was observed a handful of times. The chain has TRBV27 and TRBJ2-7, with D possibly matching TRBD2 (6 bases). The CDR3 is 16 amino acids. The germline V gene encodes CDR1 MNHEY and CDR2 SMNVEV (reference sequence). Trimming stripped 5 bases from V and 6 bases from J, with 23 bases between. CDR3 coding DNA: TGTGCCAGCAGTAGATCCTCGGGGGACCTTACCTGCGAGCAGTACTTC. Protein: CASSRSSGDLTCEQYF.

This clonotype was detected only a few times. The V call is TRBV19, the J call TRBJ1-1; D not resolved. Trimming took 4 bases from V and 1 from J, leaving 7 bases between them. The V gene's germline CDR1 is LNHDA and CDR2 SQIVND (reference sequence). The CDR3 has 13 residues. The CDR3 protein is CASSNRPNTEAFF. The CDR3 nucleotides are TGTGCCAGTAGTAACAGACCGAACACTGAAGCTTTCTTT.

This clonotype is a singleton in its sample. This may be a read error: a much more frequent sequence differs by one nucleotide. The rearrangement joins TRBV11-2 to TRBJ2-7; D remains unclear. The germline gives CDR1 SGHAT, CDR2 FQNNGV. CDR3 length: 11 residues. CDR3 DNA: TGTGCCAGCTGCTTAGCCAACGAGCAGTACTTC. Protein sequence: CASCLANEQYF.

Of note for this clonotype: Possible read error: a much larger clone is one base away. The chain joins TRBV28 to TRBJ2-7, with D uncertain. Germline V gene sequence: CDR1 MDHEN, CDR2 SYDVKM. V dropped 6 bases and J dropped 7 bases, with 16 bases sitting between them. This CDR3 contains 13 residues. CDR3 DNA: TGTGCCAGCAGCGTCGAGCCCAACAATGAGCAGTACTTC. It yields the protein CASSVEPNNEQYF. Full variable domain (outside the CDR3, taken from reference TRBV28 and TRBJ2-7): DVKVTQSSRYLVKRTGEKVFLECVQDMDHENMFWYRQDPGLGLRLIYFSYDVKMKEKGDIPEGYSVSREKKERFSLILESASTNQTSMYLCASSVEPNNEQYFGPGTRLTVT.

The chain links TRBV6-2 or TRBV6-3 to TRBJ2-7; 10 bases align to TRBD1. Germline assignment: CDR1 MNHEY and CDR2 SVGEGT. The CDR3 runs to 15 residues. Trimming at V came to 5 bases and at J to 3 bases, leaving 7 bases not matched to a gene. The CDR3 DNA reads as TGTGCCAGCAGTCGCCGGACAGGGGGTATCTACGAGCAGTACTTC. As protein: CASSRRTGGIYEQYF.

Sample share makes this clonotype medium-sized. This chain links TRBV11-2 with TRBJ2-7; unclear D gene. CDR1 SGHAT and CDR2 FQNNGV come from the germline V gene. The CDR3 has 14 residues. V lost 1 base, J lost 2 bases, and 9 bases lay in between. CDR3 nucleotides: TGTGCCAGCAGCTTAGGCCCGGCGCCCTACGAGCAGTACTTC. Protein: CASSLGPAPYEQYF.

The genes are TRBV27 and TRBJ2-7; no clear D gene. From germline, CDR1 is MNHEY and CDR2 SMNVEV (reference sequence). The V end was cut by 4 bases, the J end by 2 bases, with 21 bases between. This CDR3 region has 17 residues. DNA for the CDR3: TGTGCCAGCAGTTCCGGGCGGCCTGAGAGGAAAACCTACGAGCAGTACTTC. Amino acid sequence: CASSSGRPERKTYEQYF.

By its share, this clonotype is large. The rearrangement joins TRBV5-4 to TRBJ2-2; no clear D gene. The V gene's germline CDR1 is SGHNT and CDR2 YYREEE (reference sequence). Trimming pared 0 bases from V and 2 bases from J, leaving 8 bases between. The CDR3 is 15 residues long. This CDR3 is CASSLGDFNTGELFF. The CDR3 bases are TGTGCCAGCAGCTTGGGAGATTTTAACACCGGGGAGCTGTTTTTT.

This clonotype is medium-sized. The chain employs TRBV29-1 and TRBJ2-1, with 7 bases lining up with TRBD2. This CDR3 region has 12 residues. V shed 4 bases, J shed 6 bases, and the junction held 3 bases outside the gene matches. Germline CDR1 reads SQVTM; CDR2 reads ANQGSEA. The CDR3 loop reads CSVGEGGNEQFF. Here the CDR3 DNA reads TGCAGCGTTGGGGAGGGTGGCAATGAGCAGTTCTTC.

This clonotype is labeled as medium-sized. The rearrangement joins TRBV19 to TRBJ2-2; possibly TRBD2 for D (6 bases). The CDR3 spans 15 residues. V was pared by 5 bases and J by 5 bases, with 15 bases between. CDR1 LNHDA and CDR2 SQIVND come from the germline V gene (reference sequence). In DNA form, the CDR3 reads TGTGCCAGTAGTCTCTCGGGCCGGGGGACCGGGGAGCTGTTTTTT. This gives the protein CASSLSGRGTGELFF. Drawing the rest from reference TRBV19 and TRBJ2-2, the complete variable domain is DGGITQSPKYLFRKEGQNVTLSCEQNLNHDAMYWYRQDPGQGLRLIYYSQIVNDFQKGDIAEGYSVSREKKESFPLTVTSAQKNPTAFYLCASSLSGRGTGELFFGEGSRLTVL.

The rearrangement uses TRBV27 and TRBJ2-2; no definite D call. Per the germline V gene, CDR1 is MNHEY and CDR2 is SMNVEV (reference sequence). This CDR3 has 13 residues. Deletions cut 4 bases from V and 8 bases from J, with 11 bases between. CDR3 residues: CASSWAERGELFF. The CDR3 DNA reads as TGTGCCAGCAGTTGGGCGGAGAGGGGGGAGCTGTTTTTT.

This clonotype is large (0.1 to 1%) in the sample. This chain links TRBV27 with TRBJ2-7; 7 nucleotides line up with TRBD2. Germline CDR1 MNHEY, CDR2 SMNVEV (reference sequence). The CDR3 consists of 12 residues. V trimming: 8 bases; J trimming: 1 base; junction bases outside the gene matches: 2. CDR3 residues: CASRGESYEQYF. CDR3 sequence (DNA): TGTGCCAGCCGGGGGGAATCCTACGAGCAGTACTTC.

As regards this clonotype: A much larger clone lies a single base off, so this may be a read error. The CDR3 coding sequence is TGCGCCAGCAGCCAAGAGAGACCCACAGATACGCAGTATTTT. It encodes CASSQERPTDTQYF. The V call is TRBV4-3, the J call TRBJ2-3; no clear D. V shed 0 bases and J shed 2 bases, with 6 bases lying between them. The CDR3 consists of 14 residues. CDR1 is LGHNA, CDR2 YSLEER, per germline.

This clonotype is medium-sized by share. J is TRBJ2-7 and V is TRBV27, with a tentative D call TRBD1 (5 bases). The V gene lost 5 bases and the J gene lost 4 bases, with 18 bases spanning the gap. The CDR3 is made up of 15 amino acids. CDR1 is MNHEY, CDR2 SMNVEV, per germline (reference sequence). The DNA for the CDR3 is TGTGCCAGCAGTCCCTCCGACAGTGGGCGTTACGAGCAGTACTTC. Amino acids: CASSPSDSGRYEQYF.

This clonotype is termed large (0.1 to 1%). The chain employs TRBV29-1 and TRBJ1-3, with no clear D. This CDR3 has 14 residues. Germline CDR1 SQVTM, CDR2 ANQGSEA. V was shortened by 6 bases and J by 3 bases, with 15 bases between the two germline ends. CDR3 sequence reads: CSVAGPESGNTIYF. Written as DNA, the CDR3 is TGCAGCGTCGCCGGGCCTGAGAGTGGAAACACCATATATTTT.

A remark on this clonotype: The CDR3 carries no conserved terminal phenylalanine or tryptophan, so it likely arises from a read error. The DNA is left out, because the CDR3 cannot be placed on it with certainty; the CDR3 is given as TCRdb lists it. The rearrangement links TRBV28 to TRBJ2-7; TRBD2 is the table's D call, not checked against the DNA. In germline, CDR1 is MDHEN, CDR2 SYDVKM. The CDR3 spans 15 amino acids, including both terminal residues. The CDR3 here is CASSRSGLAGDEQNS.

In its sample, this clonotype ranks as large. This rearrangement joins TRBV27 to TRBJ1-1; D perhaps matches TRBD1 (5 bases). Germline V gene data show CDR1 as MNHEY and CDR2 as SMNVEV (reference sequence). V dropped 0 bases and J dropped 1 base, with 9 bases sitting between them. The CDR3 is made up of 15 amino acids. The CDR3 loop reads CASSLSFGGNTEAFF. CDR3 in DNA: TGTGCCAGCAGTTTATCTTTTGGGGGGAACACTGAAGCTTTCTTT.

This clonotype is labeled large. The chain is built from TRBV27 and TRBJ1-1; 7 bases fit TRBD1. After removal of 3 bases from V and 7 bases from J, the junction contained 5 bases not matched to a gene. The CDR3 loop spans 13 amino acids. The V gene's germline CDR1 is MNHEY and CDR2 SMNVEV (reference sequence). The CDR3 region is CASSLTGSDEAFF. The CDR3 DNA follows: TGTGCCAGCAGTTTGACAGGGAGTGATGAAGCTTTCTTT.

Relative to its sample, this clonotype is large. V usage is TRBV7-3 and J usage is TRBJ2-3; a weak D match, TRBD2 (6 bases). CDR1 SGHTA and CDR2 FQGTGA come from the germline V gene. The CDR3 sequence is 14 residues long. The V gene lost 0 bases and the J gene lost 5 bases, with 9 bases spanning the gap. The CDR3 bases are TGTGCCAGCAGCTTAACGGGAGGAAAAGATACGCAGTATTTT. Its protein is CASSLTGGKDTQYF.

By frequency in the sample, this clonotype is medium-sized. The chain recombines TRBV9 with TRBJ2-7; TRBD1 might be the D (6 bases). The CDR3 totals 14 residues. From germline, CDR1 is SGDLS and CDR2 YYNGEE. V shed 3 bases and J shed 0 bases, with 10 bases lying between them. CDR3 loop: CASSATGNSYEQYF. CDR3 in DNA: TGTGCCAGCAGCGCTACAGGGAACTCCTACGAGCAGTACTTC. Variable domain in full (rest from reference TRBV9 and TRBJ2-7): DSGVTQTPKHLITATGQRVTLRCSPRSGDLSVYWYQQSLDQGLQFLIQYYNGEERAKGNILERFSAQQFPDLHSELNLSSLELGDSALYFCASSATGNSYEQYFGPGTRLTVT.

Remarks on this clonotype: One junction end disagrees with the germline gene, perhaps due to a read error. The chain joins TRBV28 to TRBJ2-7; 8 nucleotides align to TRBD2. This CDR3 contains 14 residues. Germline values: CDR1 MDHEN, CDR2 SYDVKM. CDR3 region: CASSLPAGAYERHF. The CDR3, as DNA: TGTGCCAGCAGTTTACCAGCGGGAGCCTACGAGCGGCACTTC. The full variable domain, in which reference TRBV28 and TRBJ2-7 provide the parts outside the CDR3, is DVKVTQSSRYLVKRTGEKVFLECVQDMDHENMFWYRQDPGLGLRLIYFSYDVKMKEKGDIPEGYSVSREKKERFSLILESASTNQTSMYLCASSLPAGAYERHFGPGTRLTVT.

This clonotype is large (0.1 to 1%) by share. CDR3 in amino acids: CASSLLAGGPHEQFF. CDR3 nucleotides: TGTGCCAGCAGCCTTCTTGCGGGAGGGCCCCATGAGCAGTTCTTC. The rearrangement joins TRBV12-3 or TRBV12-4 to TRBJ2-1; 9 bases line up with TRBD2. The CDR3 contains 15 residues. V trimming: 6 bases; J trimming: 8 bases; junction bases outside the gene matches: 11.

This clonotype ranks as medium-sized. This rearrangement joins TRBV29-1 to TRBJ1-2, with unresolved D. The CDR3 runs to 12 residues. CDR1 and CDR2 from the germline V gene are SQVTM and ANQGSEA. Trimming took off 0 bases at V and 2 bases at J, with 4 bases between the two ends. DNA for the CDR3: TGCAGCGTTGAAGAACCAAACTATGGCTACACCTTC. Translating gives CSVEEPNYGYTF.

This clonotype appeared once. The conserved phenylalanine or tryptophan normally closing the CDR3 is absent here, so this likely arose from a read error. The DNA is left out, because the CDR3 cannot be placed on it with certainty; the CDR3 is given as TCRdb lists it. The V gene is TRBV7-3, the J gene TRBJ2-3; the tabulated D call, TRBD2, remains unverified against the DNA. The CDR3 sequence runs 16 residues, both termini included. Germline assignment: CDR1 SGHTA and CDR2 FQGTGA. CDR3 residues: CASSPGVAGGTDTRYS.

This clonotype is medium-sized in the sample. The J gene is TRBJ2-7, the V gene TRBV6-5; possible D gene TRBD1, 6 bases. The V gene's germline CDR1 is MNHEY and CDR2 SVGAGI. Trimming took 4 bases from V and 5 from J, leaving 9 bases between them. This CDR3 contains 12 residues. The CDR3, as DNA: TGTGCCAGCAGTTCCAGGGGCGACGAGCAGTACTTC. It yields the protein CASSSRGDEQYF.

Sample share makes this clonotype large. The chain carries TRBV28 and TRBJ2-3, with TRBD2 matching 7 bases. There are 14 residues in the CDR3. Germline assignment: CDR1 MDHEN and CDR2 SYDVKM. V trimming: 6 bases; J trimming: 2 bases; junction bases outside the gene matches: 5. CDR3 bases: TGTGCCAGCAGACCGGGGACTAACACAGATACGCAGTATTTT. Its translation: CASRPGTNTDTQYF.

This clonotype is large by share. The chain employs TRBV27 and TRBJ1-1, with 7 bases that match TRBD1. Germline CDR1 reads MNHEY; CDR2 reads SMNVEV (reference sequence). The J segment lost 6 bases and the V segment lost 6 bases, leaving 7 bases of the junction unmatched. The CDR3 is made up of 13 amino acids. This CDR3 is CASRGGGGSEAFF. The CDR3 region has the DNA TGTGCCAGCAGGGGAGGGGGCGGATCTGAAGCTTTCTTT.